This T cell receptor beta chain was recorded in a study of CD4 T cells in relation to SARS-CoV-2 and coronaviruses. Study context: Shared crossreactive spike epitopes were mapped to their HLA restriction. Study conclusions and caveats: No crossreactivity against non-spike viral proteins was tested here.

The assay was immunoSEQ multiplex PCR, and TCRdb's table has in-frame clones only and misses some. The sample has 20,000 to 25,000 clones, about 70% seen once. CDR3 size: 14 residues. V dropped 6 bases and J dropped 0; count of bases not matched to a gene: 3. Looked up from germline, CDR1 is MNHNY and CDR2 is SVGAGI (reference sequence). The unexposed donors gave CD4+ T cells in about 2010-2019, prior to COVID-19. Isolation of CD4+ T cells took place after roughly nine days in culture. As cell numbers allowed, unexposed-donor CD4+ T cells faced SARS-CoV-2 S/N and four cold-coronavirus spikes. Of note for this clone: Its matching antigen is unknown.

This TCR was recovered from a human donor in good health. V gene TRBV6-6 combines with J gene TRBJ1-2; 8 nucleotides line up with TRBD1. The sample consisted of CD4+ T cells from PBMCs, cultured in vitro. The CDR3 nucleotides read TGTGCCAGCAGAGGGACAGGTTCTAACTATGGCTACACCTTC. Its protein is CASRGTGSNYGYTF.